These 8 T cell receptor beta chains were sequenced from one sample in a study of OX40 agonist ivuxolimab in advanced cancers. This table comes from immunoSEQ multiplex PCR, and its TCRdb copy is limited to in-frame clones, with some not included. Seen here are more than 60,000 clones, about 86% observed once, and the top ten hold roughly 1.2%. The specimen comprised CD4+ or CD8+ T cells sorted from blood, sampled in a trial of the OX40 agonist ivuxolimab. These receptors all stem from an adult with an advanced solid tumor such as melanoma, head and neck, liver or kidney cancer.

This chain joins TRBV4-1 and TRBJ2-7; D is undetermined. The V end was cut by 9 bases, the J end by 2 bases, with 17 bases between. The CDR3 extends over 14 amino acids. Germline lookup yields CDR1 MGHRA and CDR2 YSYEKL. The chain's CDR3 is CASSPPQVPYEQYF. DNA of the CDR3: TGCGCCAGTTCCCCCCCCCAGGTACCCTACGAGCAGTACTTC.

The rearrangement joins TRBV7-2 to TRBJ1-2; the D gene is possibly TRBD1 (6 bases). The germline gives CDR1 SGHTA, CDR2 FQGNSA. The CDR3 runs 15 residues. The ends were cut back, 3 bases at V and 4 bases at J, with 15 bases in the middle. The CDR3 DNA follows: TGTGCCAGCAGCTTGGGACACCCACGCGCCTATGGCTACACCTTC. Protein product: CASSLGHPRAYGYTF.

V gene TRBV18 combines with J gene TRBJ2-7, with TRBD1 matching over 10 bases. V lost 2 bases and J lost 3; bases outside the gene matches: 1. The V gene's germline CDR1 is KGHSH and CDR2 LQKENI. The CDR3 has 14 amino acids. CDR3 residues: CASSPWTGGYEQYF. Here the CDR3 DNA reads TGTGCCAGCTCACCATGGACAGGGGGCTACGAGCAGTACTTC. Drawing the rest from reference TRBV18 and TRBJ2-7, the complete variable domain is NAGVMQNPRHLVRRRGQEARLRCSPMKGHSHVYWYRQLPEEGLKFMVYLQKENIIDESGMPKERFSAEFPKEGPSILRIQQVVRGDSAAYFCASSPWTGGYEQYFGPGTRLTVT.

The chain employs TRBV7-8 and TRBJ1-6; 9 nucleotides match TRBD1. The germline CDR1 and CDR2 sequences are SGHVS and FQNEAQ. J lost 2 bases, V lost 5 bases, and 4 bases had no gene match. This CDR3 contains 16 residues. The CDR3 nucleotides read TGTGCCAGCAGCCGGACAGGGGAGGCCTATAATTCACCCCTCCACTTT. Translation: CASSRTGEAYNSPLHF.

This clone is labeled medium-sized (0.01 to 0.1%). The V and J genes are TRBV4-1 and TRBJ2-7; 8 bases align to TRBD2. The ends lost 3 bases at V and 6 bases at J; junction bases unmatched: 10. Germline V gene sequence: CDR1 MGHRA, CDR2 YSYEKL. The CDR3 extends over 15 amino acids. Here the CDR3 reads CASSQVWTSFAEQYF. The CDR3 DNA reads as TGCGCCAGCAGCCAGGTCTGGACTAGCTTTGCCGAGCAGTACTTC.

The chain uses TRBV7-2 and TRBJ1-2; D not certain. Trimming cost V 3 bases and J 0 bases, with 2 bases left between them. Germline lookup yields CDR1 SGHTA and CDR2 FQGNSA. This CDR3 spans 12 amino acids. CDR3: CASSFSNYGYTF. In DNA form, the CDR3 reads TGTGCCAGCAGCTTCTCTAACTATGGCTACACCTTC. Using reference TRBV7-2 and TRBJ1-2 for the parts outside the CDR3, the full variable domain is GAGVSQSPSNKVTEKGKDVELRCDPISGHTALYWYRQSLGQGLEFLIYFQGNSAPDKSGLPSDRFSAERTGGSVSTLTIQRTQQEDSAVYLCASSFSNYGYTFGSGTRLTVV.

The J gene is TRBJ1-6, the V gene TRBV2, with D possibly TRBD1 on 6 matching bases. The CDR3 is 15 amino acids. Germline V CDR1 and CDR2: SNHLY, FYNNEI. V lost 6 bases, J lost 7 bases, and 16 bases lay in between. CDR3 in DNA: TGTGCCAGCAGCGTTCAAGGGGGGGCAAATTCACCCCTCCACTTT. Translation: CASSVQGGANSPLHF.

The CDR3 is CASSPSTGGNTEAFF. CDR3 DNA: TGTGCCAGTAGTCCGTCGACAGGGGGGAACACTGAAGCTTTCTTT. The chain combines TRBV19 with TRBJ1-1; TRBD1 aligns across 9 bases. V dropped 5 bases and J dropped 1; count of bases not matched to a gene: 5. CDR1 and CDR2 from the germline V gene are LNHDA and SQIVND (reference sequence). This CDR3 has 15 residues.